This passage covers 23 T cell receptor beta chains from one sample sequenced in a study of shared T cell receptors in the human thymus. The assay was immunoSEQ multiplex PCR, and TCRdb's table has in-frame clones only and misses some. The table records about 710,000 clones, roughly 86% of them present only once. These data also formed part of another study, on human thymus T cells.

Sequences were obtained from thymocytes. The receptors shown here come from a boy in the first two years of life with a congenital heart defect.

This clone turned up a few times. The chain employs TRBV14 and TRBJ1-4; TRBD1 is a possible D gene (5 bases). The germline CDR1 and CDR2 sequences are SGHDN and FVKESK. This CDR3 comprises 13 residues. Trimming took off 5 bases at V and 6 bases at J, with 10 bases between the two ends. The CDR3 nucleotides read TGTGCCAGCAGCTCCGGACACGATGAAAAACTGTTTTTT. Protein product: CASSSGHDEKLFF.

The chain combines TRBV9 with TRBJ2-5; 10 bases are a match to TRBD2. V lost 4 bases to trimming and J lost 4 bases; unmatched junction nucleotides: 16. The CDR3 has 18 residues. Germline V gives CDR1 SGDLS, CDR2 YYNGEE. The CDR3 region is CASSPGLATWEGGETQYF. CDR3 bases: TGTGCCAGCAGCCCGGGACTAGCGACCTGGGAAGGCGGAGAGACCCAGTACTTC.

J is TRBJ2-7 and V is TRBV28; TRBD2 aligns across 8 bases. Germline values: CDR1 MDHEN, CDR2 SYDVKM. V dropped 6 bases and J dropped 6; count of bases not matched to a gene: 13. There are 15 residues in the CDR3. The CDR3 nucleotides are TGTGCCAGCAGCATACCCGGGACTAGGAGCTCCGAGCAGTACTTC. Its protein is CASSIPGTRSSEQYF.

The chain combines TRBV5-4 with TRBJ1-1; 9 bases are shared with TRBD1. The CDR3 runs 14 residues. After removal of 5 bases from V and 4 bases from J, the junction contained 6 bases not matched to a gene. Germline V lookup: CDR1 SGHNT, CDR2 YYREEE (reference sequence). CDR3 nucleotide sequence: TGTGCCAGCAGAACCGAGACAGGGGGCACTGAAGCTTTCTTT. Its translation: CASRTETGGTEAFF.

This chain connects TRBV6-4 to TRBJ2-1; D might be TRBD2 (6 bases). Deletions cut 0 bases from V and 1 base from J, with 10 bases between. CDR1 is MRHNA and CDR2 is SNTAGT in the germline V gene. CDR3 size: 16 residues. The DNA of the CDR3 is TGTGCCAGCAGTGACTCAAGCGGGTTTTCCTACAATGAGCAGTTCTTC. This sequence encodes CASSDSSGFSYNEQFF.

The chain couples TRBV6-1 to TRBJ1-4; 8 bases agree with TRBD1. The germline gives CDR1 MNHNS, CDR2 SASEGT. CDR3 length: 15 amino acids. The ends lost 7 bases at V and 4 bases at J; junction bases unmatched: 8. The CDR3 nucleotides are TGTGCCAGCACCCTCCGGACAGGGTTTAATGAAAAACTGTTTTTT. It translates to CASTLRTGFNEKLFF.

The rearrangement links TRBV15 to TRBJ2-5; the D is unclear. The CDR3 consists of 15 residues. Per germline, CDR1 LNHNV and CDR2 YYDKDF (reference sequence). V lost 1 base and J 5 bases, leaving 14 bases between the germline ends. Written as DNA, the CDR3 is TGTGCCACCAGCAGAGCCCCCTCGCGATCGGAGACCCAGTACTTC. This codes for CATSRAPSRSETQYF. The whole variable domain, filled in from reference TRBV15 and TRBJ2-5, reads DAMVIQNPRYQVTQFGKPVTLSCSQTLNHNVMYWYQQKSSQAPKLLFHYYDKDFNNEADTPDNFQSRRPNTSFCFLDIRSPGLGDTAMYLCATSRAPSRSETQYFGPGTRLLVL.

The chain joins TRBV28 to TRBJ2-3; TRBD2 matches 13 bases. This CDR3 has 20 amino acids. V shed 5 bases and J 5 bases; nucleotides not matched to a gene: 19. Germline loops: CDR1 MDHEN, CDR2 SYDVKM. The CDR3 bases are TGTGCCAGCAGTAACCCGCGACTAGCGGGAGGCGTTGTGGAGGAAGATACGCAGTATTTT. Translating it yields CASSNPRLAGGVVEEDTQYF.

This rearrangement joins TRBV15 to TRBJ2-2, with TRBD2 matching 8 bases. Germline lookup yields CDR1 LNHNV and CDR2 YYDKDF (reference sequence). This CDR3 is 13 amino acids long. The CDR3, as DNA: TGTCCTCACGCGGGGGGCAGGACCGGGGAGCTGTTTTTT. Protein sequence: CPHAGGRTGELFF.

The rearrangement links TRBV6-5 to TRBJ1-1; the match to TRBD1 covers 9 bases. The CDR3 is made up of 14 amino acids. V gave up 7 bases and J gave up 5 bases; unmatched junction bases: 8. Looked up from germline, CDR1 is MNHEY and CDR2 is SVGAGI. The CDR3 region has the DNA TGTGCCAGCACCACGCCGGGACAGGGAACTGAAGCTTTCTTT. Its translation: CASTTPGQGTEAFF.

The genes are TRBV6-4 and TRBJ1-5; tentatively, D is TRBD1 (5 bases). This CDR3 has 14 residues. The V gene's germline CDR1 is MRHNA and CDR2 SNTAGT. The ends were cut back, 3 bases at V and 3 bases at J, with 9 bases in the middle. The CDR3 sequence: CASSETGSNQPQHF. The CDR3 bases are TGTGCCAGCAGTGAAACAGGTTCCAATCAGCCCCAGCATTTT.

Regarding this clone: Distinct nucleotide sequences in the sample also encode this CDR3. This chain links TRBV9 with TRBJ1-6, with D possibly TRBD1 on 5 matching bases. The length of the CDR3 is 14 residues. The germline gives CDR1 SGDLS, CDR2 YYNGEE. V shed 2 bases and J shed 13 bases, with 16 bases lying between them. The CDR3 reads CASSVGAEKSPLHF. The DNA of the CDR3 is TGTGCCAGCAGCGTTGGGGCCGAAAAGTCCCCCCTCCACTTT.

The rearrangement joins TRBV14 to TRBJ2-3; 8 bases map to TRBD2. This CDR3 spans 18 amino acids. From germline, CDR1 is SGHDN and CDR2 FVKESK. J was trimmed by 2 bases and V by 2 bases; bases with no gene match: 12. CDR3 in DNA: TGTGCCAGCAGCCAACGGGGCGGGGGGAGACTAAACACAGATACGCAGTATTTT. Residues: CASSQRGGGRLNTDTQYF.

V is TRBV11-2 and J is TRBJ2-7; TRBD2 matches at 10 bases. V lost 7 bases and J lost 3; bases outside the gene matches: 9. The CDR3 loop spans 15 amino acids. Per the germline V gene, CDR1 is SGHAT and CDR2 is FQNNGV. CDR3 in amino acids: CASNPRASGSYEQYF. CDR3 bases: TGTGCCAGCAACCCACGGGCTAGCGGGAGCTACGAGCAGTACTTC.

The V call is TRBV4-3, the J call TRBJ1-5; no firm D call. The CDR3 spans 13 residues. Germline lookup yields CDR1 LGHNA and CDR2 YSLEER. V was trimmed by 4 bases and J by 5 bases, leaving 9 bases between them. The CDR3 nucleotides read TGCGCCAGCAGCCCCTGGGCATATCAGCCCCAGCATTTT. Protein sequence: CASSPWAYQPQHF.

The chain couples TRBV5-1 to TRBJ1-1; D gene ambiguous. The CDR3 length is 15 residues. V shed 0 bases and J shed 4 bases, with 13 bases lying between them. Germline V gene data show CDR1 as SGHRS and CDR2 as YFSETQ. CDR3 region: CASSLGGVWSTEAFF. For the CDR3, the DNA is TGCGCCAGCAGCTTGGGCGGGGTTTGGAGCACTGAAGCTTTCTTT.

The sample holds a few counts of this clone. The chain joins TRBV4-3 to TRBJ2-3; unclear D gene. This CDR3 spans 14 amino acids. Germline V CDR1 and CDR2: LGHNA, YSLEER. Trimming removed 1 base from V and 1 base from J, with 6 bases in between. The CDR3 loop reads CASSQAVRTDTQYF. The CDR3 coding sequence is TGCGCCAGCAGCCAAGCTGTTCGCACAGATACGCAGTATTTT.

This chain links TRBV27 with TRBJ1-2, with a tentative D call TRBD1 (6 bases). This CDR3 has 13 amino acids. Germline V CDR1 and CDR2: MNHEY, SMNVEV (reference sequence). Trimming cost V 8 bases and J 4 bases, with 14 bases left between them. CDR3 DNA sequence: TGTGCCAGCTCCCGGGACAACCTCTATGGCTACACCTTC. Protein sequence: CASSRDNLYGYTF.

The J gene is TRBJ2-2, the V gene TRBV10-3; 8 nucleotides agree with TRBD2. CDR3 size: 16 residues. Looked up from germline, CDR1 is ENHRY and CDR2 is SYGVKD. The junction had 11 bases not matched to a gene; V was cut back by 3 bases and J by 8 bases. CDR3 sequence: CAISDREGRNKGELFF. The CDR3 bases are TGTGCCATCAGTGACCGGGAGGGCCGGAATAAGGGGGAGCTGTTTTTT.

The gene calls are TRBV13 and TRBJ1-3, with a weak D call TRBD1 (5 bases). V was shortened by 1 base and J by 2 bases, with 12 bases between the two germline ends. The CDR3 sequence is 16 residues long. CDR1 is PRHDT and CDR2 is FYEKMQ in the germline V gene (reference sequence). CDR3 in amino acids: CASSLASTATGNTIYF. Here the CDR3 DNA reads TGTGCCAGCAGCTTAGCCTCGACAGCCACTGGAAACACCATATATTTT.

The gene calls are TRBV5-1 and TRBJ1-1; D is undetermined. V lost 4 bases, J lost 3 bases, and 16 bases lay in between. This CDR3 contains 15 residues. Germline V gene data show CDR1 as SGHRS and CDR2 as YFSETQ. As DNA, the CDR3 is TGCGCCAGCAGCACACCGCGGGATGGGGACACTGAAGCTTTCTTT. Protein product: CASSTPRDGDTEAFF.

The V call is TRBV30, the J call TRBJ1-3, with 7 bases that match TRBD1. This CDR3 spans 14 amino acids. The V gene end was trimmed by 3 bases and the J gene end by 4 bases; junction bases not matched to a gene: 6. Germline CDR1 GTSNPN, CDR2 SVGIG (reference sequence). DNA of the CDR3: TGTGCCTGGAGATCTACAGGGGTAGGAAACACCATATATTTT. It codes for CAWRSTGVGNTIYF.

This chain connects TRBV10-3 to TRBJ1-5, with 9 nucleotides matching TRBD1. After removal of 5 bases from V and 2 bases from J, the junction contained 1 base not matched to a gene. The CDR3 is 14 residues long. The germline V gene encodes CDR1 ENHRY and CDR2 SYGVKD. As DNA, the CDR3 is TGTGCCATCAGTCGGGACAGGGGCAATCAGCCCCAGCATTTT. Amino acid sequence: CAISRDRGNQPQHF.